The 19 T cell receptor beta chains given below trace back to one sample, sequenced in a study of shared clonotypes between healthy human individuals. The data were produced by immunoSEQ multiplex PCR, yet TCRdb's version contains in-frame clones alone and is incomplete. Of about half a million clones in the sample, about 76% were seen once. Specimen: PBMCs. Every receptor here comes from a woman in her thirties or forties in good health. Some clones in this sample may be carry-over from other donors' samples.

The chain carries TRBV7-8 and TRBJ1-4; D is uncertain. Germline loops: CDR1 SGHVS, CDR2 FQNEAQ. The germline V and J ends were trimmed by 1 base and 7 bases, with 10 bases remaining between them. The CDR3 covers 14 residues. The DNA of the CDR3 is TGTGCCAGCAGCTTAGACGCTATGGGTGAAAAACTGTTTTTT. Translation gives CASSLDAMGEKLFF.

A single count supports this clone. V and J are TRBV28 and TRBJ2-2, with a weak D call TRBD1 (6 bases). V lost 4 bases to trimming and J lost 10 bases, with 13 bases between them. In germline, CDR1 is MDHEN, CDR2 SYDVKM. The CDR3 is made up of 13 amino acids. The CDR3 nucleotides are TGTGCCAGCAGTTCCACAGGGAAGGAGGAGCTGTTTTTT. Its protein is CASSSTGKEELFF.

On this clone itself: Other DNA sequences in this sample translate to the same CDR3. The CDR3 sequence: CASSLGRNQPQHF. The CDR3 DNA reads as TGTGCCAGCAGCTTAGGCCGAAATCAGCCCCAGCATTTT. The chain joins TRBV7-6 to TRBJ1-5; D call uncertain. The germline gives CDR1 SGHVS, CDR2 FNYEAQ. The CDR3 spans 13 residues. V lost 1 base, J lost 4 bases, and 5 bases lay in between. Complete variable domain (other parts from reference TRBV7-6 and TRBJ1-5): GAGVSQSPRYKVTKRGQDVALRCDPISGHVSLYWYRQALGQGPEFLTYFNYEAQQDKSGLPNDRFSAERPEGSISTLTIQRTEQRDSAMYRCASSLGRNQPQHFGDGTRLSIL.

With regard to this clone: This could be a read error, since a much larger clone is one nucleotide away. The CDR3 protein is CASSLTSGAYEQYF. CDR3 DNA sequence: TGCGCCAGCAGCCTGACTAGCGGGGCCTACGAGCAGTACTTC. This chain connects TRBV5-1 to TRBJ2-7, with TRBD2 matching over 11 bases. This CDR3 comprises 14 residues. Germline lookup yields CDR1 SGHRS and CDR2 YFSETQ. J lost 2 bases, V lost 4 bases, and 2 bases had no gene match. Combining the CDR3 with reference TRBV5-1 and TRBJ2-7 gives the whole variable domain KAGVTQTPRYLIKTRGQQVTLSCSPISGHRSVSWYQQTPGQGLQFLFEYFSETQRNKGNFPGRFSGRQFSNSRSEMNVSTLELGDSALYLCASSLTSGAYEQYFGPGTRLTVT.

This clone was counted between two and nine times. The J gene is TRBJ2-3, the V gene TRBV11-2; weak D call: TRBD2 (6 bases). The CDR3 has 15 amino acids. Trimming took 3 bases from V and 4 from J, leaving 14 bases between them. The germline V gene has CDR1 SGHAT and CDR2 FQNNGV. DNA of the CDR3: TGTGCCAGCAGCTTGATCGGAGGGAGATCAGATACGCAGTATTTT. Protein product: CASSLIGGRSDTQYF.

This clone is a singleton in its sample. The gene calls are TRBV19 and TRBJ1-2; TRBD1 matches 7 bases. The V segment lost 7 bases and the J segment 7 bases; nucleotides outside the gene matches: 15. This CDR3 has 15 residues. The V gene's germline CDR1 is LNHDA and CDR2 SQIVND (reference sequence). The CDR3 sequence is CASTSAGGGVFGYTF. In nucleotides, the CDR3 is TGTGCCAGTACCTCGGCAGGGGGAGGCGTTTTTGGCTACACCTTC.

The rearrangement links TRBV28 to TRBJ2-3; either TRBD1 or TRBD2 may supply D (5 bases each). From germline, CDR1 is MDHEN and CDR2 SYDVKM. The CDR3 is 14 amino acids. The ends were cut back, 1 base at V and 6 bases at J, with 11 bases in the middle. The CDR3 spells CASSLSGAQDTQYF. As DNA, the CDR3 is TGTGCCAGCAGTTTATCCGGGGCCCAGGATACGCAGTATTTT.

The CDR3 reads CASSFFLGTSGIYEQYF. CDR3 in DNA: TGTGCCAGCAGCTTTTTTTTAGGAACTAGCGGGATTTACGAGCAGTACTTC. The chain uses TRBV7-8 and TRBJ2-7; 10 bases are a match to TRBD2. V trimming: 3 bases; J trimming: 4 bases; junction bases outside the gene matches: 12. This CDR3 comprises 17 residues. CDR1 and CDR2 (germline): SGHVS, FQNEAQ. Full variable domain (rest looked up from reference TRBV7-8 and TRBJ2-7): GAGVSQSPRYKVAKRGQDVALRCDPISGHVSLFWYQQALGQGPEFLTYFQNEAQLDKSGLPSDRFFAERPEGSVSTLKIQRTQQEDSAVYLCASSFFLGTSGIYEQYFGPGTRLTVT.

CDR3 in amino acids: CASSFSDRDEQYF. In DNA form, the CDR3 reads TGTGCCAGCAGTTTTTCAGACAGGGACGAGCAGTACTTC. The rearrangement joins TRBV27 to TRBJ2-7, with 7 bases aligning to TRBD1. Losses at the gene ends were 3 bases for V and 5 bases for J; bases not matched to a gene: 4. CDR3 length: 13 residues. Germline V gene sequence: CDR1 MNHEY, CDR2 SMNVEV (reference sequence).

This clone occurred many times. This chain joins TRBV28 and TRBJ1-1; TRBD1 aligns across 10 bases. The CDR3 is made up of 13 amino acids. The V gene end was trimmed by 10 bases and the J gene end by 7 bases; junction bases not matched to a gene: 9. Germline CDR1 and CDR2: MDHEN and SYDVKM. CDR3 sequence (DNA): TGTGCCATCGTGACAGGGGGCGGCGATGAAGCTTTCTTT. Amino acids: CAIVTGGGDEAFF.

The rearrangement uses TRBV4-2 and TRBJ2-5; 8 nucleotides match TRBD2. Germline CDR1 reads LGHNA; CDR2 reads YNFKEQ. With V trimmed by 0 bases and J by 8 bases, 14 bases remained unmatched. This CDR3 has 17 residues. CDR3 sequence (DNA): TGTGCCAGCAGCCAAGATAGAGCGGGAGAGCCTAAGGATACCCAGTACTTC. Translated, it gives CASSQDRAGEPKDTQYF.

This clone was found a few times. The chain links TRBV5-6 to TRBJ2-2, with TRBD2 matching over 10 bases. V lost 1 base and J lost 4; bases outside the gene matches: 7. The germline V gene has CDR1 SGHDT and CDR2 YYEEEE. The CDR3 runs to 17 residues. The CDR3 loop reads CASSLSSGRGFTGELFF. DNA of the CDR3: TGTGCCAGCAGCTTGTCTAGCGGGAGAGGATTCACCGGGGAGCTGTTTTTT.

This chain links TRBV27 with TRBJ2-2, with TRBD2 matching over 7 bases. The CDR3 spans 16 residues. The germline CDR1 and CDR2 sequences are MNHEY and SMNVEV (reference sequence). V lost 2 bases to trimming and J lost 4 bases; unmatched junction nucleotides: 7. CDR3 sequence: CASSLGGRRGTGELFF. In nucleotides, the CDR3 is TGTGCCAGCAGTTTAGGCGGGAGACGGGGCACCGGGGAGCTGTTTTTT.

J is TRBJ1-2 and V is TRBV25-1; tentative D call: TRBD1 (5 bases). CDR1 MGHDK and CDR2 SYGVNS come from the germline V gene. The CDR3 totals 12 residues. V was pared by 6 bases and J by 1 base, with 6 bases between. CDR3 coding DNA: TGTGCCAGCAGGGACAATAACTATGGCTACACCTTC. Translating gives CASRDNNYGYTF.

The V gene is TRBV19, the J gene TRBJ1-1, with D possibly being TRBD1 (6 bases). CDR1 LNHDA and CDR2 SQIVND come from the germline V gene (reference sequence). Trimming cost V 7 bases and J 1 base, with 19 bases left between them. CDR3 length equals 16 residues. The CDR3 protein is CASKGGVPTWNTEAFF. CDR3 DNA: TGTGCCAGTAAAGGGGGGGTACCTACTTGGAACACTGAAGCTTTCTTT.

The genes are TRBV13 and TRBJ2-1; no firm D call. V lost 3 bases, J lost 5 bases, and 2 bases lay in between. CDR1 is PRHDT and CDR2 is FYEKMQ in the germline V gene (reference sequence). There are 11 residues in the CDR3. The CDR3 nucleotides read TGTGCCAGCAGCTTGCACAATGAGCAGTTCTTC. It specifies CASSLHNEQFF.

This clone turned up a few times. V and J are TRBV7-6 and TRBJ1-1; D ambiguous. The germline V and J ends were trimmed by 5 bases and 5 bases, with 9 bases remaining between them. Germline V lookup: CDR1 SGHVS, CDR2 FNYEAQ. This CDR3 has 12 amino acids. Here the CDR3 reads CASSPGITEAFF. Here the CDR3 DNA reads TGTGCCAGCAGCCCCGGGATTACTGAAGCTTTCTTT.

The chain links TRBV27 to TRBJ2-7; 8 positions match TRBD1. There are 14 residues in the CDR3. Trimming cost V 5 bases and J 6 bases; bases outside gene matches: 9. Germline loops: CDR1 MNHEY, CDR2 SMNVEV (reference sequence). CDR3 residues: CASSIRDRGGEQYF. The CDR3 bases are TGTGCCAGCAGTATCCGTGACAGGGGTGGCGAGCAGTACTTC.

The rearrangement uses TRBV21-1 and TRBJ2-2. TRBV21-1 is a pseudogene. This CDR3 spans 16 amino acids. CDR3 protein: CASSTPGTDNTGELFF. CDR3 in DNA: TGTGCCAGCAGCACACCCGGGACCGATAACACCGGGGAGCTGTTTTTT.